Following are 31 T cell receptor beta chains from one sample sequenced in a study of cytomegalovirus exposure and HLA in healthy donors. Measured with immunoSEQ multiplex PCR; TCRdb has only the in-frame clones, and not every one. The data hold roughly 79,000 clones, with 90% to 95% observed a single time. The sequenced material came from PBMCs. These receptors were obtained from a man aged 18 to 29 in good health and CMV-seronegative.

V and J are TRBV5-4 and TRBJ2-1, with 7 bases fitting TRBD2. Losses at the gene ends were 4 bases for V and 0 bases for J; bases not matched to a gene: 4. CDR3 length equals 15 residues. Germline-derived CDR1 and CDR2 are SGHNT and YYREEE (reference sequence). CDR3 region: CASSPWGGSYNEQFF. DNA of the CDR3: TGTGCCAGCAGCCCTTGGGGGGGCTCCTACAATGAGCAGTTCTTC.

The rearrangement uses TRBV4-2 and TRBJ1-2; D ambiguous. Trimming removed 4 bases at V and 2 bases at J, with 14 bases between. Per germline, CDR1 LGHNA and CDR2 YNFKEQ. This CDR3 is 15 amino acids long. CDR3 DNA sequence: TGTGCCAGCAGCCCCCTCGAGGGCGGGAACTATGGCTACACCTTC. It translates to CASSPLEGGNYGYTF.

This chain connects TRBV4-3 to TRBJ1-1; D is unresolved. Trimming shortened V by 0 bases and J by 3 bases, and 8 bases separated the two germline ends. CDR3 size: 14 residues. CDR1 is LGHNA and CDR2 is YSLEER in the germline V gene. The CDR3 DNA reads TGCGCCAGCAGCCAAGAACGGGTTTACACTGAAGCTTTCTTT. This translates into CASSQERVYTEAFF.

The rearrangement joins TRBV27 to TRBJ1-1; 10 bases fit TRBD1. Trimming cost V 3 bases and J 7 bases; bases outside gene matches: 5. The CDR3 length is 14 residues. The V gene's germline CDR1 is MNHEY and CDR2 SMNVEV (reference sequence). CDR3: CASSLTGGLFEAFF. CDR3 sequence (DNA): TGTGCCAGCAGTTTGACAGGGGGCTTATTTGAAGCTTTCTTT.

The genes are TRBV30 and TRBJ1-2, with D possibly TRBD1 on 5 matching bases. This CDR3 has 13 residues. Germline-derived CDR1 and CDR2 are GTSNPN and SVGIG (reference sequence). V lost 5 bases, J lost 4 bases, and 14 bases lay in between. The CDR3 DNA follows: TGTGCCTGGTCCACAGGAACGGCCTATGGCTACACCTTC. Translated, it gives CAWSTGTAYGYTF.

The rearrangement joins TRBV18 to TRBJ2-6, with TRBD1 matching 12 bases. V shed 5 bases and J 4 bases; nucleotides not matched to a gene: 9. This CDR3 spans 18 amino acids. Germline lookup yields CDR1 KGHSH and CDR2 LQKENI. CDR3 bases: TGTGCCAGCTCAGTCCTCCGGGACAGGGGGCCCGGGGCCAACGTCCTGACTTTC. Its protein product is CASSVLRDRGPGANVLTF.

This sequence joins TRBV7-2 and TRBJ2-5, with D tentatively TRBD2 (6 bases). V was clipped by 7 bases and J by 5 bases, with 17 bases between them. Germline V gene data show CDR1 as SGHTA and CDR2 as FQGNSA. This CDR3 is 14 amino acids long. The CDR3 nucleotides are TGTGCCAGCACCCCTCAAGGTGGGGGGGAGACCCAGTACTTC. The encoded protein is CASTPQGGGETQYF.

The chain employs TRBV9 and TRBJ1-2; 7 bases are a match to TRBD1. J was trimmed by 3 bases and V by 2 bases; bases with no gene match: 10. Looked up from germline, CDR1 is SGDLS and CDR2 is YYNGEE. The CDR3 runs to 16 residues. The CDR3 protein is CASSVPRDGTDYGYTF. The CDR3 nucleotides read TGTGCCAGCAGCGTCCCCCGGGACGGGACAGACTATGGCTACACCTTC.

The chain uses TRBV5-4 and TRBJ2-1; 7 nucleotides match TRBD1. The J segment lost 4 bases and the V segment lost 1 base, leaving 8 bases of the junction unmatched. The V gene's germline CDR1 is SGHNT and CDR2 YYREEE (reference sequence). The CDR3 is 16 amino acids. Here the CDR3 reads CASSLYPGQTYNEQFF. The CDR3 bases are TGTGCCAGCAGCTTGTACCCGGGACAGACGTACAATGAGCAGTTCTTC.

The CDR3 bases are TGTGCCAGTAGCTACCTCGACCCGGACAGGGAAAATGAAAAACTGTTTTTT. Translation gives CASSYLDPDRENEKLFF. The chain couples TRBV19 to TRBJ1-4, with 8 bases fitting TRBD1. CDR3 length: 17 residues. V lost 6 bases, J lost 5 bases, and 14 bases stayed unmatched. Germline V lookup: CDR1 LNHDA, CDR2 SQIVND (reference sequence). The full variable domain, in which reference TRBV19 and TRBJ1-4 provide the parts outside the CDR3, is DGGITQSPKYLFRKEGQNVTLSCEQNLNHDAMYWYRQDPGQGLRLIYYSQIVNDFQKGDIAEGYSVSREKKESFPLTVTSAQKNPTAFYLCASSYLDPDRENEKLFFGSGTQLSVL.

The chain employs TRBV9 and TRBJ2-3; 10 bases map to TRBD2. Germline trimming cut 0 bases from V and 0 bases from J; bases unmatched to any gene: 13. Per germline, CDR1 SGDLS and CDR2 YYNGEE. This CDR3 is built from 20 residues. The CDR3 nucleotides are TGTGCCAGCAGCGTAGATCCAGCGGGAGGGCACAGGACTAGCACAGATACGCAGTATTTT. Residues: CASSVDPAGGHRTSTDTQYF. The entire variable domain, with the rest obtained from reference TRBV9 and TRBJ2-3, is as follows: DSGVTQTPKHLITATGQRVTLRCSPRSGDLSVYWYQQSLDQGLQFLIQYYNGEERAKGNILERFSAQQFPDLHSELNLSSLELGDSALYFCASSVDPAGGHRTSTDTQYFGPGTRLTVL.

The chain carries TRBV7-7 and TRBJ1-2, with 8 bases that match TRBD1. The CDR3 is made up of 14 amino acids. CDR1 and CDR2 (germline): SSHAT, FNYEAQ (reference sequence). Written as DNA, the CDR3 is TGTGGACTAAACCCGGACAGGGCTAACTATGGCTACACCTTC. Amino acid sequence: CGLNPDRANYGYTF.

The V call is TRBV5-1, the J call TRBJ2-7; TRBD1 matches at 7 bases. Germline V gives CDR1 SGHRS, CDR2 YFSETQ. The CDR3 runs to 14 residues. Trimming at V came to 3 bases and at J to 3 bases, leaving 6 bases not matched to a gene. The CDR3 loop reads CASSSGHRGYEQYF. In nucleotides, the CDR3 is TGCGCCAGCAGCTCGGGACACAGGGGCTACGAGCAGTACTTC.

The rearrangement uses TRBV7-8 and TRBJ2-7; TRBD2 matches at 13 bases. In germline, CDR1 is SGHVS, CDR2 FQNEAQ. The CDR3 extends over 17 amino acids. V was pared by 3 bases and J by 0 bases, with 5 bases of the junction left unmatched. CDR3 amino acids: CASSFGLAGATSYEQYF. The CDR3 DNA sequence: TGTGCCAGCAGCTTTGGACTAGCGGGGGCTACCTCCTACGAGCAGTACTTC.

J is TRBJ1-1 and V is TRBV5-4; no clear D gene. Germline-derived CDR1 and CDR2 are SGHNT and YYREEE (reference sequence). Deletions cut 4 bases from V and 4 bases from J, with 20 bases between. The CDR3 is 16 residues long. The CDR3 is CASSTKSVLRGTEAFF. The CDR3 DNA follows: TGTGCCAGCAGCACCAAATCCGTGCTACGGGGCACTGAAGCTTTCTTT.

The genes are TRBV19 and TRBJ2-3; 8 bases map to TRBD1. Germline V lookup: CDR1 LNHDA, CDR2 SQIVND (reference sequence). This CDR3 has 15 amino acids. V lost 6 bases and J lost 6; bases outside the gene matches: 11. The CDR3: CASSPWPGGADTQYF. Here the CDR3 DNA reads TGTGCCAGTAGCCCATGGCCAGGGGGCGCGGATACGCAGTATTTT.

The chain joins TRBV4-2 to TRBJ2-5; TRBD2 might be the D (5 bases). Looked up from germline, CDR1 is LGHNA and CDR2 is YNFKEQ. The V end lost 4 bases, the J end lost 5 bases, and 17 bases lay between the germline ends. The CDR3 spans 15 residues. The CDR3 region has the DNA TGTGCCAGCAGCCTCGGTCCGGGCCGAGGGGAGACCCAGTACTTC. It translates to CASSLGPGRGETQYF.

The chain has TRBV5-3 and TRBJ1-4, with D possibly TRBD1 on 6 matching bases. TRBV5-3 is sorted into the ORF group, with uncertain function. Trimming took 4 bases from V and 7 from J, leaving 20 bases between them. The CDR3 contains 16 residues. The CDR3: CARSRTPYRVSEKLFF. DNA of the CDR3: TGTGCCAGAAGCCGGACACCATACAGGGTGAGTGAAAAACTGTTTTTT.

DNA of the CDR3: TGCAGCGTTGGGTCAGGGCCGAACACTGAAGCTTTCTTT. Its translation is CSVGSGPNTEAFF. The chain joins TRBV29-1 to TRBJ1-1, with a tentative D call TRBD1 (5 bases). The CDR3 runs to 13 residues. V was trimmed by 4 bases and J by 1 base, leaving 10 bases between them. Germline V gene sequence: CDR1 SQVTM, CDR2 ANQGSEA.

This chain links TRBV11-2 with TRBJ2-7; 10 bases align to TRBD2. The CDR3 is 15 residues long. The germline gives CDR1 SGHAT, CDR2 FQNNGV. V shed 5 bases and J 2 bases; nucleotides not matched to a gene: 6. CDR3 loop: CASSDTSGTTYEQYF. The CDR3 nucleotides read TGTGCCAGCAGCGATACTAGCGGGACTACCTACGAGCAGTACTTC.

The V gene is TRBV5-4, the J gene TRBJ2-2; 9 bases match TRBD1. Trimming cost V 4 bases and J 4 bases; bases outside gene matches: 5. Germline loops: CDR1 SGHNT, CDR2 YYREEE (reference sequence). The CDR3 runs 15 residues. The CDR3 loop reads CASSTGTGSTGELFF. The CDR3 DNA reads TGTGCCAGCAGCACCGGGACAGGGTCCACCGGGGAGCTGTTTTTT.

The chain employs TRBV2 and TRBJ2-7, with 9 bases matching TRBD1. V trimming: 4 bases; J trimming: 7 bases; junction bases outside the gene matches: 5. From germline, CDR1 is SNHLY and CDR2 FYNNEI. This CDR3 region has 13 residues. CDR3 DNA sequence: TGTGCCAGCAGTGGGGACAGGGTGCGGGAGCAGTACTTC. This sequence encodes CASSGDRVREQYF.

V gene TRBV18 combines with J gene TRBJ1-1; D remains ambiguous. Germline V gene lookup returns CDR1 KGHSH and CDR2 LQKENI. CDR3 length: 13 amino acids. V was clipped by 2 bases and J by 1 base, with 5 bases between them. CDR3 sequence reads: CASSPSQNTEAFF. The CDR3, as DNA: TGTGCCAGCTCACCATCACAGAACACTGAAGCTTTCTTT.

The chain links TRBV27 to TRBJ2-2, with D unresolved. The CDR3 is 14 amino acids. V gave up 2 bases and J gave up 4 bases, with 8 bases separating them. The germline gives CDR1 MNHEY, CDR2 SMNVEV (reference sequence). The CDR3 DNA sequence: TGTGCCAGCAGTTTAGCCAGGTTCACCGGGGAGCTGTTTTTT. As protein: CASSLARFTGELFF.

The gene calls are TRBV6-6 and TRBJ1-5; D possibly corresponds to TRBD1 (6 bases). The germline V and J ends were trimmed by 0 bases and 6 bases, with 15 bases remaining between them. The CDR3 covers 16 residues. Germline assignment: CDR1 MNHNY and CDR2 SVGAGI (reference sequence). The CDR3, as DNA: TGTGCCAGCAGTTACTCCGGCAGGGAAGGGGGTCAGCCCCAGCATTTT. It translates to CASSYSGREGGQPQHF.

Here the CDR3 DNA reads TGTGCCAGCAGCCAAGAGTCGGTGGCGTCCGCGGGTTACAATGAGCAGTTCTTC. Protein product: CASSQESVASAGYNEQFF. V and J are TRBV4-2 and TRBJ2-1; maybe TRBD2 (5 bases). Between the trimmed V and J ends, which lost 0 bases and 4 bases, there was a span of 19 bases. The CDR3 has 18 amino acids. Germline values: CDR1 LGHNA, CDR2 YNFKEQ.

This clone was counted a single time. The V gene is TRBV21-1, the J gene TRBJ1-5; the DNA was not compared with TRBD1, the D call given in the table. TRBV21-1 represents a pseudogene. This CDR3 has 16 amino acids. The CDR3 is CASSPQDRGGNQPQHF. In DNA, the CDR3 is TGTGCCAGCAGCCCTCAGGACAGGGGAGGCAATCAGCCCCAGCATTTT.

This clone was counted a few times. V is TRBV19 and J is TRBJ1-2; 7 bases are shared with TRBD1. This CDR3 region has 14 residues. The germline V gene has CDR1 LNHDA and CDR2 SQIVND (reference sequence). The trim removed 5 bases at V and 4 bases at J, leaving 7 bases unmatched. The CDR3 nucleotides are TGTGCCAGTAGTCCGATGACAGGGAGCTATGGCTACACCTTC. This encodes CASSPMTGSYGYTF.

The chain combines TRBV2 with TRBJ2-4; 16 bases align to TRBD2. Germline V lookup: CDR1 SNHLY, CDR2 FYNNEI. Trimming removed 9 bases from V and 3 bases from J; junction bases left unmatched: 5. This CDR3 spans 16 amino acids. CDR3 region: CARQGLAGGNKNIQYF. In DNA, the CDR3 is TGTGCCAGGCAGGGACTAGCGGGAGGGAACAAAAACATTCAGTACTTC.

This chain connects TRBV5-1 to TRBJ1-5; 10 positions agree with TRBD1. CDR3 length equals 16 residues. With 4 bases clipped from V and 6 bases from J, the junction kept 10 bases outside the gene matches. Looked up from germline, CDR1 is SGHRS and CDR2 is YFSETQ. The chain's CDR3 is CASSPGTGVRAQPQHF. CDR3 DNA sequence: TGCGCCAGCAGCCCAGGGACAGGGGTGAGGGCTCAGCCCCAGCATTTT.

This clone has only one observation. This rearrangement joins TRBV5-1 to TRBJ1-5; TRBD1 aligns across 7 bases. The CDR3 has 15 amino acids. Germline CDR1 and CDR2: SGHRS and YFSETQ. After removal of 2 bases from V and 5 bases from J, the junction contained 7 bases not matched to a gene. CDR3 amino acids: CASSLGGGTHQPQHF. The CDR3 DNA reads TGCGCCAGCAGCTTAGGAGGGGGCACACATCAGCCCCAGCATTTT. The variable domain in full, completed from reference TRBV5-1 and TRBJ1-5, reads KAGVTQTPRYLIKTRGQQVTLSCSPISGHRSVSWYQQTPGQGLQFLFEYFSETQRNKGNFPGRFSGRQFSNSRSEMNVSTLELGDSALYLCASSLGGGTHQPQHFGDGTRLSIL.